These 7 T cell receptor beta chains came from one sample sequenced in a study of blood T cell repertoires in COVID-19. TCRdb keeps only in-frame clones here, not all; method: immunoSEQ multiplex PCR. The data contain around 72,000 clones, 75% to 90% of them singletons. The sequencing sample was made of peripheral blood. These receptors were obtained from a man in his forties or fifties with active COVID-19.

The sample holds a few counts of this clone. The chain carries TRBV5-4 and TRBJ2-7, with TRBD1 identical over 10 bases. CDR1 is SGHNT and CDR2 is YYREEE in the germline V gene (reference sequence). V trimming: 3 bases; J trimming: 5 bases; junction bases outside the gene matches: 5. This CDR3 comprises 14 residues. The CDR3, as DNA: TGTGCCAGCAGCTCCCCGACAGGGGGCCACGAGCAGTACTTC. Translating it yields CASSSPTGGHEQYF.

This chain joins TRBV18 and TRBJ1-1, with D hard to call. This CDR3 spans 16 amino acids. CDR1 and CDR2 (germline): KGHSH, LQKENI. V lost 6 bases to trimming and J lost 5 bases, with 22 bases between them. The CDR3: CASSHYGTGSRTEAFF. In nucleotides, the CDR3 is TGTGCCAGCTCCCACTACGGAACCGGCTCGAGAACTGAAGCTTTCTTT.

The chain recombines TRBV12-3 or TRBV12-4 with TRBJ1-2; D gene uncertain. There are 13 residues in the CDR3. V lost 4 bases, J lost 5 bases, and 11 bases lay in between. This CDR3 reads CASSSDSGYGYTF. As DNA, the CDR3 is TGTGCCAGCAGTTCCGATTCAGGTTATGGCTACACCTTC.

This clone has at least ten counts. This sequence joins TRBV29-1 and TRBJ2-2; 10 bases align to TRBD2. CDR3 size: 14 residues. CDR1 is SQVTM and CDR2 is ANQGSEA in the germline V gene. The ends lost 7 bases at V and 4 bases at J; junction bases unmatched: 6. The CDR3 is CSGRTSGLTGELFF. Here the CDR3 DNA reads TGCAGCGGGCGGACTAGCGGACTCACCGGGGAGCTGTTTTTT.

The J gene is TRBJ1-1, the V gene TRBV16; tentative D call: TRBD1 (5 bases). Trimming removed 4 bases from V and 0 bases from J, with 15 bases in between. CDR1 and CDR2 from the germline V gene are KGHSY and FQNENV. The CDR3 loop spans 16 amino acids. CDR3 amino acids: CASSRSRLQVNTEAFF. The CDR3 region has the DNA TGTGCCAGCAGCCGCTCTAGGCTACAGGTGAACACTGAAGCTTTCTTT.

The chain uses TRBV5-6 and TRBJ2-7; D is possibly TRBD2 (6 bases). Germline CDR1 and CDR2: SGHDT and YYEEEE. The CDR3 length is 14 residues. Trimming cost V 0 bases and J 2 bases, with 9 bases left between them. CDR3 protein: CASSLVRGPYEQYF. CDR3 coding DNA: TGTGCCAGCAGCTTGGTGCGGGGTCCCTACGAGCAGTACTTC.

CDR3 amino acids: CASSEGTTATNEKLFF. The CDR3 bases are TGTGCCAGCAGCGAAGGGACAACTGCAACTAATGAAAAACTGTTTTTT. J is TRBJ1-4 and V is TRBV7-3; tentative D call: TRBD1 (6 bases). This CDR3 comprises 16 residues. Germline V gene sequence: CDR1 SGHTA, CDR2 FQGTGA. Trimming stripped 5 bases from V and 0 bases from J, with 13 bases between.